Presented here are 27 T cell receptor beta chains from one specimen sequenced in a study of T cell repertoires in cytomegalovirus infection. TCRdb reprocessed the reads with MiXCR, giving one entry per CDR3 protein. The sample shows about 920,000 distinct CDR3 sequences, about 33% of them seen only once. Their cognate antigens are unknown. Sample: cultured CD8+ T cells from PBMCs, taken from culture after CMV antigen stimulation. The receptors shown here come from a human donor in good health (CMV status not recorded). Some clones in this sample may be carry-over from other donors' samples.

This clonotype came up a few times. This sequence joins TRBV20-1 and TRBJ2-2; TRBD1 matches 9 bases. The CDR3 runs to 18 residues. Looked up from germline, CDR1 is DFQATT and CDR2 is SNEGSKA (reference sequence). J was trimmed by 4 bases and V by 6 bases; bases with no gene match: 18. The CDR3 region has the DNA TGCAGTGCCAGTGCCTATGTCCGGGACAGGGTTATCACCGGGGAGCTGTTTTTT. This gives the protein CSASAYVRDRVITGELFF.

This chain links TRBV5-6 with TRBJ2-1; D gene uncertain. The CDR3 is made up of 13 amino acids. Per germline, CDR1 SGHDT and CDR2 YYEEEE. Trimming cost V 2 bases and J 5 bases, with 8 bases left between them. DNA for the CDR3: TGTGCCAGCAGCTTCATGGAAAACAATGAGCAGTTCTTC. Translation gives CASSFMENNEQFF.

V and J are TRBV7-9 and TRBJ1-4; no definite D call. V lost 0 bases and J 4 bases, leaving 15 bases between the germline ends. CDR1 is SEHNR and CDR2 is FQNEAQ in the germline V gene (reference sequence). CDR3 length: 17 amino acids. The CDR3 sequence is CASSLAPSASYNEKLFF. CDR3 DNA: TGTGCCAGCAGCTTAGCCCCCTCCGCCAGCTATAATGAAAAACTGTTTTTT.

The chain is built from TRBV3-1 and TRBJ2-2; 9 bases line up with TRBD1. Unmatched junction bases numbered 5, after V lost 3 bases and J lost 6 bases. The CDR3 has 15 amino acids. Germline V lookup: CDR1 LGHDT, CDR2 YNNKEL (reference sequence). The chain's CDR3 is CASSHGTGSAGELFF. For the CDR3, the DNA is TGTGCCAGCAGCCATGGGACAGGGTCAGCCGGGGAGCTGTTTTTT.

The genes are TRBV15 and TRBJ1-2; D is undetermined. CDR1 is LNHNV, CDR2 YYDKDF, per germline (reference sequence). Trimming removed 0 bases at V and 1 base at J, with 15 bases between. This CDR3 contains 17 residues. In nucleotides, the CDR3 is TGTGCCACCAGCAGAGATCGGTCTGGCGGGTATAACTATGGCTACACCTTC. Its translation is CATSRDRSGGYNYGYTF.

In its sample, this clonotype was seen a few times. This rearrangement joins TRBV19 to TRBJ2-2; tentative D call: TRBD2 (7 bases). The V and J ends lost 1 base and 3 bases respectively, with 9 bases between them. Germline V gene sequence: CDR1 LNHDA, CDR2 SQIVND (reference sequence). The CDR3 is made up of 15 amino acids. The CDR3 DNA reads as TGTGCCAGTAGTATAGCGGGGGGCCACACCGGGGAGCTGTTTTTT. Protein: CASSIAGGHTGELFF.

This clonotype was found a few times. The chain joins TRBV15 to TRBJ2-2, with unresolved D. V dropped 4 bases and J dropped 5 bases, with 14 bases sitting between them. Germline-derived CDR1 and CDR2 are LNHNV and YYDKDF (reference sequence). The CDR3 covers 15 residues. In DNA, the CDR3 is TGTGCCACCAGCACTGGTCCCCTTCAGACCGGGGAGCTGTTTTTT. Translating gives CATSTGPLQTGELFF. Filled out from reference TRBV15 and TRBJ2-2, the complete variable domain reads DAMVIQNPRYQVTQFGKPVTLSCSQTLNHNVMYWYQQKSSQAPKLLFHYYDKDFNNEADTPDNFQSRRPNTSFCFLDIRSPGLGDTAMYLCATSTGPLQTGELFFGEGSRLTVL.

The chain combines TRBV3-1 with TRBJ2-1; D gene uncertain. CDR3 length: 13 residues. V shed 3 bases and J shed 9 bases, with 12 bases lying between them. CDR1 is LGHDT and CDR2 is YNNKEL in the germline V gene (reference sequence). CDR3 bases: TGTGCCAGCAGCCATGACACAAATCCTGAGCAGTTCTTC. Translated: CASSHDTNPEQFF.

The rearrangement joins TRBV6-1 to TRBJ1-5, with D possibly being TRBD1 (5 bases). Germline CDR1 is MNHNS and CDR2 is SASEGT. V was shortened by 0 bases and J by 11 bases, with 26 bases between the two germline ends. This CDR3 comprises 18 residues. The CDR3 is CASSEAFLGVPGLDSQHF. Written as DNA, the CDR3 is TGTGCCAGCAGTGAAGCGTTCCTGGGAGTGCCAGGGCTCGACTCCCAGCATTTT.

This clonotype was counted at least ten times. J is TRBJ1-1 and V is TRBV7-6; D is unclear. V lost 0 bases to trimming and J lost 1 base, with 6 bases between them. Germline V lookup: CDR1 SGHVS, CDR2 FNYEAQ. The CDR3 sequence is 14 residues long. CDR3 in DNA: TGTGCCAGCAGCTTAGCGGGAGCGAACACTGAAGCTTTCTTT. As protein: CASSLAGANTEAFF.

This clonotype was picked up a small number of times. J is TRBJ1-2 and V is TRBV6-1, with 9 bases identical to TRBD1. Germline V gene data show CDR1 as MNHNS and CDR2 as SASEGT. V lost 7 bases and J lost 4; bases outside the gene matches: 7. The CDR3 extends over 14 amino acids. CDR3 in amino acids: CASKSGQGTYGYTF. The CDR3 DNA reads as TGTGCCAGCAAGTCGGGACAGGGTACCTATGGCTACACCTTC.

A few counts support this clonotype. The rearrangement joins TRBV6-6 to TRBJ2-7, with 8 bases matching TRBD1. Trimming cost V 6 bases and J 5 bases; bases outside gene matches: 6. CDR1 and CDR2 from the germline V gene are MNHNY and SVGAGI (reference sequence). This CDR3 contains 13 residues. The CDR3 is CASSPDRGHEQYF. The CDR3 nucleotides are TGTGCCAGCAGCCCAGACAGGGGTCACGAGCAGTACTTC.

The chain joins TRBV12-3 or TRBV12-4 to TRBJ1-1; no clear D gene. Trimming pared 6 bases from V and 5 bases from J, leaving 16 bases between. The length of the CDR3 is 14 residues. CDR3 bases: TGTGCCAGCAGCCCGGACTGGACGGGAACTGAAGCTTTCTTT. This gives the protein CASSPDWTGTEAFF.

CDR3: CATLPPATGELFF. In nucleotides, the CDR3 is TGTGCCACCCTCCCACCCGCCACCGGGGAGCTGTTTTTT. V usage is TRBV15 and J usage is TRBJ2-2; D unresolved. V was clipped by 8 bases and J by 4 bases, with 11 bases between them. This CDR3 spans 13 amino acids. The germline V gene encodes CDR1 LNHNV and CDR2 YYDKDF (reference sequence).

This clonotype was counted between two and nine times. The CDR3 bases are TGTGCCAGCAGCGGGACAGGGGCTGGGGCCAACGTCCTGACTTTC. Its protein is CASSGTGAGANVLTF. This chain joins TRBV11-3 and TRBJ2-6; TRBD1 matches at 10 bases. Germline trimming cut 5 bases from V and 2 bases from J; bases unmatched to any gene: 0. Germline CDR1 is SGHNT and CDR2 is YENEEA. The CDR3 is 15 residues long.

The chain is built from TRBV7-6 and TRBJ2-2; the match to TRBD2 covers 12 bases. The germline V gene has CDR1 SGHVS and CDR2 FNYEAQ. This CDR3 has 17 residues. The trim removed 0 bases at V and 6 bases at J, leaving 5 bases unmatched. As DNA, the CDR3 is TGTGCCAGCAGCTTAGCCCTAGCGGGGGGGCCCGCCGGGGAGCTGTTTTTT. This gives the protein CASSLALAGGPAGELFF.

The chain joins TRBV19 to TRBJ2-7; a possible D gene is TRBD1 (6 bases). Germline-derived CDR1 and CDR2 are LNHDA and SQIVND (reference sequence). This CDR3 is built from 14 residues. Trimming cost V 4 bases and J 2 bases, with 12 bases left between them. The CDR3 loop is CASSTPTGPYEQYF. The CDR3 DNA follows: TGTGCCAGTAGTACCCCGACAGGCCCCTACGAGCAGTACTTC.

In this sample, this clonotype turned up a few times. This chain links TRBV12-3 or TRBV12-4 with TRBJ2-3; D uncertain. CDR3 length equals 15 residues. Trimming took 3 bases from V and 6 from J, leaving 16 bases between them. The CDR3 region is CASSFGFHYWDTQYF. The DNA of the CDR3 is TGTGCCAGCAGTTTCGGGTTCCATTATTGGGATACGCAGTATTTT.

The gene calls are TRBV7-3 and TRBJ2-7; TRBD1 matches 7 bases. Germline V gives CDR1 SGHTA, CDR2 FQGTGA. Unmatched junction bases numbered 3, after V lost 5 bases and J lost 5 bases. There are 12 residues in the CDR3. The CDR3 loop is CASSRTGDEQYV. The CDR3 coding sequence is TGTGCCAGCAGCCGTACAGGGGACGAGCAGTACGTC.

The chain links TRBV10-3 to TRBJ2-7; D may be TRBD1 (6 bases). Between the trimmed V and J ends, which lost 7 bases and 7 bases, there was a span of 14 bases. Germline V gives CDR1 ENHRY, CDR2 SYGVKD. This CDR3 is built from 12 residues. CDR3 in amino acids: CAITRQGQEQYF. The DNA for the CDR3 is TGTGCCATCACCCGTCAGGGGCAGGAGCAGTACTTC.

This clonotype turned up a few times. V and J are TRBV12-3 or TRBV12-4 and TRBJ2-1; D is perhaps TRBD2 (6 bases). Trimming removed 4 bases from V and 4 bases from J, with 17 bases in between. The CDR3 is 16 amino acids. The CDR3 coding sequence is TGTGCCAGCAGTTCCCTTGGGGGGACGGGATACAATGAGCAGTTCTTC. This encodes CASSSLGGTGYNEQFF.

The sample holds a few counts of this clonotype. The V and J genes are TRBV6-6 and TRBJ2-7, with 10 positions matching TRBD2. The ends lost 8 bases at V and 4 bases at J; junction bases unmatched: 14. This CDR3 has 16 amino acids. Germline assignment: CDR1 MNHNY and CDR2 SVGAGI (reference sequence). The CDR3 nucleotides read TGTGCCAGCTCCTTCCGACGGACTAGCGGCCAATACGAGCAGTACGTC. Encoded protein: CASSFRRTSGQYEQYV.

The chain links TRBV12-3 or TRBV12-4 to TRBJ2-3; perhaps D is TRBD1 or TRBD2 (5 bases each). Deletions cut 6 bases from V and 6 bases from J, with 19 bases between. This CDR3 has 15 amino acids. The CDR3 bases are TGTGCCAGCAGACATCAAGGGACGGTGACTGATACGCAGTATTTT. It yields the protein CASRHQGTVTDTQYF.

Comment on this clonotype: A much larger clone differs from this one at a single base, so this may be a read error. The chain's CDR3 is CASSSHRGPSYERYF. DNA of the CDR3: TGTGCCAGCAGCTCCCACAGGGGACCCTCCTACGAGCGGTACTTC. The chain carries TRBV7-9 and TRBJ2-7; 7 nucleotides agree with TRBD1. The CDR3 sequence is 15 residues long. Looked up from germline, CDR1 is SEHNR and CDR2 is FQNEAQ (reference sequence).

The rearrangement uses TRBV6-1 and TRBJ2-4; no firm D call. This CDR3 contains 14 residues. Germline-derived CDR1 and CDR2 are MNHNS and SASEGT. The V gene lost 2 bases and the J gene lost 0 bases, with 5 bases spanning the gap. DNA of the CDR3: TGTGCCAGCAGTGAAAGTATAGCCAAAAACATTCAGTACTTC. It translates to CASSESIAKNIQYF.

The V call is TRBV20-1, the J call TRBJ2-1; D might be TRBD2 (5 bases). CDR1 and CDR2 from the germline V gene are DFQATT and SNEGSKA (reference sequence). Trimming shortened V by 4 bases and J by 2 bases, and 15 bases separated the two germline ends. The CDR3 contains 15 residues. The CDR3, as DNA: TGCAGTGCTACGGGAAAGTTAGGGCCCTACAATGAGCAGTTCTTC. Protein: CSATGKLGPYNEQFF.

The count of this clonotype is one. Compared with germline, one end of the junction differs, possibly owing to a read error. This sequence joins TRBV27 and TRBJ2-3; TRBD1 matches at 9 bases. CDR1 and CDR2 from the germline V gene are MNHEY and SMNVEV (reference sequence). CDR3 length: 16 residues. CDR3 region: CVSNPGQGRVSDTQYF. In nucleotides, the CDR3 is TGTGTCAGCAATCCCGGACAGGGGAGAGTGTCGGATACGCAGTATTTT.